Listed below are T cell receptor beta chains from one sample, sequenced in a study of shared clonotypes between healthy human individuals. Assay: immunoSEQ multiplex PCR; the TCRdb copy retains only in-frame clones and omits some. The sample has around 2.1 million clones; about 92% are singletons. The sequenced sample was naive CD8+ T cells from PBMCs. The receptor source for this set is a man aged 18 to 29 in good health. Some clones in this sample may be carry-over from other donors' samples. Both conserved end residues are part of each CDR3. The D gene is left open where the match is weak. Size is omitted from some rows. Given values are once, few, many or a class for expanded clones.

>TRBV5-4|TRBJ2-1|TRBD1|-
TGTGCCAGCAGCTTATTCGACAGGGCTGGTGAGCAGTTCTTC
CASSLFDRAGEQFF
>TRBV13|TRBJ2-7|-|-
TGTGCCAGCAGCTTAGGCCCCGGGGTACCGAGCTCCTACGAGCAGTACTTC
CASSLGPGVPSSYEQYF
>TRBV5-6|TRBJ2-7|-|-
TGTGCCAGCAGCCAAATCACCGGGTACGAGCAGTACTTC
CASSQITGYEQYF
>TRBV6-5|TRBJ2-7|TRBD2|-
TGTGCCAGCAGTTCCTTAGCGGGAGGCCCCCTCTACGAGCAGTACTTC
CASSSLAGGPLYEQYF
>TRBV7-8|TRBJ2-1|-|-
TGTGCCAGCAGCGCGACCGCTGCGAATGAGCAGTTCTTC
CASSATAANEQFF
>TRBV27|TRBJ2-3|-|-
TGTGCCAGCAGGGGCCGGGTCCCGAGGGATACGCAGTATTTT
CASRGRVPRDTQYF
>TRBV28|TRBJ2-2|-|-
TGTGCCAGCAGAAGGTCGAGTTGGAACACCGGGGAGCTGTTTTTT
CASRRSSWNTGELFF
>TRBV9|TRBJ2-1|TRBD1|once
TGTGCCAGCAGCGCGACCCGCGGGACAGGGGGATCGAATGAGCAGTTCTTC
CASSATRGTGGSNEQFF
>TRBV4-3|TRBJ2-2|-|-
TGCGCCAGCAGCTCCGGAGGGCTCACCGGGGAGCTGTTTTTT
CASSSGGLTGELFF
>TRBV28|TRBJ2-1|TRBD2|-
TGTGCCAGCAGTTTATCTAGCGGGAGCCTTGAGCAGTTCTTC
CASSLSSGSLEQFF
>TRBV5-5|TRBJ2-7|-|-
TGTGCCAGCAGCTTACCGAGCCACGAGCAGTACTTC
CASSLPSHEQYF
>TRBV5-1|TRBJ2-1|TRBD2|-
TGCGCCAGCAAATCGGCTAGCGGAATTTACAATGAGCAGTTCTTC
CASKSASGIYNEQFF
>TRBV5-1|TRBJ2-1|TRBD2|-
TGCGCCAGCAGCTTGATAGCGGGAGGCTTCAATGAGCAGTTCTTC
CASSLIAGGFNEQFF
>TRBV9|TRBJ2-3|TRBD2|-
TGTGCCAGCAGCGGTAGCGGGGGGGCAGATACGCAGTATTTT
CASSGSGGADTQYF
>TRBV10-2|TRBJ2-3|-|once
TGCGCCAGCAGAAAGACAGAGGGCAGCACAGATACGCAGTATTTT
CASRKTEGSTDTQYF
>TRBV28|TRBJ2-1|TRBD1|-
TGTGCCAGCAGTTTCGGGGACAGGGCTTACAATGAGCAGTTCTTC
CASSFGDRAYNEQFF
>TRBV27|TRBJ2-2|-|-
TGTGCCAGCAGTCCCTTGTTGGCCGGGGAGCTGTTTTTT
CASSPLLAGELFF
>TRBV4-2|TRBJ2-1|-|-
TGTGCCAGCAGCCCACAACCGGAGACGTGGGACCTTAATGAGCAGTTCTTC
CASSPQPETWDLNEQFF
>TRBV19|TRBJ2-7|TRBD2|once
TGTGCCAGTAGTCCCTGGACTAGCGGGATATACGAGCAGTACTTC
CASSPWTSGIYEQYF
>TRBV29-1|TRBJ2-7|-|-
TGCAGCGTTGAAGAAGGGGCAAGGAATGGCTTCGAGCAGTACTTC
CSVEEGARNGFEQYF
>TRBV18|TRBJ1-2|-|-
TGTGCCAGCTCACCAAGTGGCACCAACTATGGCTACACCTTC
CASSPSGTNYGYTF
>TRBV5-1|TRBJ1-1|-|-
TGCGCCAGCAGCTTGCATATCATGAACACTGAAGCTTTCTTT
CASSLHIMNTEAFF
>TRBV19|TRBJ1-5|TRBD1|-
TGTGCCAGTACCCCGAGGACAGGTCTTAGTCAGCCCCAGCATTTT
CASTPRTGLSQPQHF
>TRBV27|TRBJ2-6|-|-
TGTGCCAGCAGTTCCATCTCTGGGGCCAACGTCCTGACTTTC
CASSSISGANVLTF
>TRBV29-1|TRBJ2-3|TRBD1|-
TGCAGCTTCCTCGGACAGGGGGCTGTGGATACGCAGTATTTT
CSFLGQGAVDTQYF
>TRBV11-2|TRBJ1-1|-|-
TGTGCCAGCAGCCCAACAGGCGGGTGGACTGAAGCTTTCTTT
CASSPTGGWTEAFF